Listed below are T cell receptor beta chains from one sample, sequenced in a study of intratumoral heterogeneity in liver cancer. TCRdb keeps only in-frame clones here, not all; method: immunoSEQ multiplex PCR. This table holds 20,000 to 25,000 clones, just under 75% found once. This material consisted of tumor-adjacent normal tissue, taken before any cancer treatment. These receptors came from a woman in her 70s with hepatocellular carcinoma. Each CDR3 is given with its conserved first and last residue. The order of the fields is V gene, J gene, CDR3 length, clone size, CDR3 protein. Clone size is not always given. Where it is, it says once, few, many or a class for expanded clones.

TRBV2	TRBJ2-2	11	once	CASTAGEELFF
TRBV12-2	TRBJ2-7	15	.	CASRLEKGLSYEQYF
TRBV3-1/TRBV3-2	TRBJ2-7	11	once	CASSLSYEQYF
TRBV15	TRBJ1-3	16	.	CATSSIPDSSGNTIYF
TRBV7-8	TRBJ2-5	17	.	CASTPMGTGRPQETQYF
TRBV27	TRBJ2-1	15	.	CASSSPSGRGNEQFF
TRBV18	TRBJ2-6	18	.	CASPPVGTGSRGANVLTF
TRBV30	TRBJ2-7	14	.	CACDPSGISYEQYF
TRBV6-5	TRBJ1-5	15	.	CASSHGTASNQPQHF
TRBV29-1	TRBJ1-2	14	.	CSVMDRGEFYGYTF
TRBV29-1	TRBJ1-2	15	.	CSVSEGGPTNYGYTF